These 21 T cell receptor beta chains originate from one sample sequenced in a study of blood T cell repertoires in COVID-19. Data came from immunoSEQ multiplex PCR; TCRdb stores just in-frame clones and leaves some out. The repertoire consists of under 350,000 clones, with approximately 87% occurring once and the leading ten covering around 4.5%. The sequencing input was peripheral blood. These receptors all come from a man in his 60s who had recovered from COVID-19.

V and J are TRBV7-9 and TRBJ1-6; possibly TRBD1 for D (5 bases). Germline lookup yields CDR1 SEHNR and CDR2 FQNEAQ (reference sequence). The CDR3 is 15 residues long. With 5 bases removed from V and 6 bases from J, the gap between germline ends came to 14 bases. CDR3 nucleotides: TGTGCCAGCAGCCGAGTGCGGGGGACTAATTCACCCCTCCACTTT. Encoded protein: CASSRVRGTNSPLHF.

The CDR3 is CASSTERQGFGNTIYF. The DNA for the CDR3 is TGTGCCAGTAGTACCGAGCGACAGGGCTTTGGAAACACCATATATTTT. J is TRBJ1-3 and V is TRBV19; 7 positions agree with TRBD1. With V trimmed by 4 bases and J by 3 bases, 9 bases remained unmatched. The CDR3 has 16 residues. Germline V lookup: CDR1 LNHDA, CDR2 SQIVND (reference sequence).

The chain has TRBV10-2 and TRBJ1-1; maybe TRBD1 (6 bases). Germline CDR1 and CDR2: WSHSY and SAAADI. The germline V and J ends were trimmed by 3 bases and 8 bases, with 16 bases remaining between them. The CDR3 covers 14 residues. Here the CDR3 reads CASSDRRQAQEAFF. CDR3 nucleotides: TGCGCCAGCAGTGATCGAAGACAGGCACAAGAAGCTTTCTTT.

Comments on this clone: The same CDR3 is also encoded by other DNA sequences in this sample. CDR3 loop: CASSRDRGPNQPQHF. The CDR3 DNA sequence: TGTGCCAGTAGTCGAGACAGGGGGCCTAATCAGCCCCAGCATTTT. The chain employs TRBV19 and TRBJ1-5; 10 bases are a match to TRBD1. CDR1 LNHDA and CDR2 SQIVND come from the germline V gene (reference sequence). V lost 5 bases, J lost 4 bases, and 5 bases stayed unmatched. This CDR3 region has 15 residues.

The V gene is TRBV6-4, the J gene TRBJ2-7; 7 bases map to TRBD1. Germline V gene data show CDR1 as MRHNA and CDR2 as SNTAGT. The CDR3 runs 16 residues. The trim removed 7 bases at V and 3 bases at J, leaving 15 bases unmatched. CDR3 protein: CASIFYLGTARYEQYF. CDR3 bases: TGTGCCAGCATTTTTTATCTCGGGACAGCCCGCTACGAGCAGTACTTC.

The chain has TRBV7-2 and TRBJ1-3; TRBD1 might be the D (6 bases). CDR3 size: 16 residues. Germline loops: CDR1 SGHTA, CDR2 FQGNSA. V lost 1 base and J lost 3, with 13 bases in between. The CDR3 loop is CASSLVGAGVGNTIYF. The DNA for the CDR3 is TGTGCCAGCAGCTTAGTGGGGGCGGGTGTTGGAAACACCATATATTTT.

The chain joins TRBV7-9 to TRBJ2-3; D gene uncertain. Germline CDR1 is SEHNR and CDR2 is FQNEAQ (reference sequence). The ends were cut back, 5 bases at V and 2 bases at J, with 11 bases in the middle. The CDR3 has 14 amino acids. CDR3 region: CASSVHRNTDTQYF. For the CDR3, the DNA is TGTGCCAGCAGCGTTCACAGAAACACAGATACGCAGTATTTT.

CDR3: CASSLQASGGYNEQFF. In nucleotides, the CDR3 is TGCGCCAGCAGCTTGCAGGCTAGCGGGGGCTACAATGAGCAGTTCTTC. The chain carries TRBV5-1 and TRBJ2-1; 10 bases line up with TRBD2. Germline assignment: CDR1 SGHRS and CDR2 YFSETQ. This CDR3 has 16 residues. V shed 1 base, J shed 3 bases, and the junction held 4 bases outside the gene matches.

The genes are TRBV13 and TRBJ2-3, with 13 nucleotides matching TRBD2. The CDR3 length is 19 residues. Looked up from germline, CDR1 is PRHDT and CDR2 is FYEKMQ (reference sequence). Losses at the gene ends were 5 bases for V and 4 bases for J; bases not matched to a gene: 15. CDR3 nucleotide sequence: TGTGCCAGCAGCCCCCGACTAGCGGGGGGATTCATTGGGGCAGATACGCAGTATTTT. Amino acids: CASSPRLAGGFIGADTQYF.

The rearrangement joins TRBV4-1 to TRBJ2-7; 8 bases are shared with TRBD1. With 4 bases clipped from V and 3 bases from J, the junction kept 8 bases outside the gene matches. Germline lookup yields CDR1 MGHRA and CDR2 YSYEKL. The CDR3 is 15 residues long. The CDR3 sequence is CASSLTPDRVYEQYF. CDR3 bases: TGCGCCAGCAGCCTTACTCCGGACAGGGTCTACGAGCAGTACTTC.

The J gene is TRBJ2-1, the V gene TRBV2; 8 nucleotides line up with TRBD1. Germline CDR1 and CDR2: SNHLY and FYNNEI. The CDR3 has 16 amino acids. The V and J ends lost 8 bases and 5 bases, in that order; junction bases with no gene match: 14. The CDR3 loop reads CASFQERQGLHNEQFF. The CDR3 DNA follows: TGTGCCAGCTTCCAGGAGAGACAGGGGTTGCACAATGAGCAGTTCTTC.

The V call is TRBV7-9, the J call TRBJ1-6; D possibly corresponds to TRBD1 (6 bases). V was trimmed by 1 base and J by 10 bases, leaving 14 bases between them. Germline assignment: CDR1 SEHNR and CDR2 FQNEAQ (reference sequence). The CDR3 loop spans 15 amino acids. The DNA for the CDR3 is TGTGCCAGCAGCTTAGTTTCCCAGGGGAACTCACCCCTCCACTTT. Encoded protein: CASSLVSQGNSPLHF. Supplemented by reference TRBV7-9 and TRBJ1-6, the full variable domain reads DTGVSQNPRHKITKRGQNVTFRCDPISEHNRLYWYRQTLGQGPEFLTYFQNEAQLEKSRLLSDRFSAERPKGSFSTLEIQRTEQGDSAMYLCASSLVSQGNSPLHFGNGTRLTVT.

This chain uses TRBV24-1 with TRBJ2-3, with D perhaps matching TRBD1 (5 bases). Germline CDR1 reads KGHDR; CDR2 reads SFDVKD. This CDR3 contains 15 residues. V gave up 2 bases and J gave up 6 bases, with 14 bases separating them. CDR3 loop: CATSDSRETGDTQYF. CDR3 DNA: TGTGCCACCAGTGATTCCAGGGAAACGGGCGATACGCAGTATTTT.

This chain connects TRBV19 to TRBJ2-1, with 12 nucleotides matching TRBD2. The CDR3 contains 14 residues. Per the germline V gene, CDR1 is LNHDA and CDR2 is SQIVND (reference sequence). The V segment lost 4 bases and the J segment 9 bases; nucleotides outside the gene matches: 4. CDR3 DNA: TGTGCCAGTAGTACGGGACTAGCGGGCGGTGAGCAGTTCTTC. Residues: CASSTGLAGGEQFF.

The V and J genes are TRBV6-5 and TRBJ2-2; 8 bases fit TRBD1. This CDR3 contains 15 residues. V lost 5 bases to trimming and J lost 6 bases; unmatched junction nucleotides: 8. The V gene's germline CDR1 is MNHEY and CDR2 SVGAGI. DNA of the CDR3: TGTGCCAGCAGTACCCAGGGGGCGGGCGCCGGGGAGCTGTTTTTT. Protein sequence: CASSTQGAGAGELFF.

This chain joins TRBV29-1 and TRBJ2-7; a weak D match, TRBD2 (6 bases). The germline V and J ends were trimmed by 2 bases and 0 bases, with 20 bases remaining between them. The CDR3 has 17 residues. The V gene's germline CDR1 is SQVTM and CDR2 ANQGSEA. The CDR3 DNA is TGCAGCGTTGAATCCTTTGGAGGGGACTCCACCTCCTACGAGCAGTACTTC. Its protein product is CSVESFGGDSTSYEQYF.

The V gene is TRBV6-5, the J gene TRBJ2-1, with a tentative D call TRBD1 (5 bases). Per the germline V gene, CDR1 is MNHEY and CDR2 is SVGAGI. With 10 bases removed from V and 8 bases from J, the gap between germline ends came to 21 bases. This CDR3 region has 14 residues. The CDR3, as DNA: TGTGCCACCACTGGGGCCAGGGTCCGGCATGAGCAGTTCTTC. This translates into CATTGARVRHEQFF.

This clone appeared a few times. The gene calls are TRBV5-6 and TRBJ2-1; 9 bases fit TRBD1. V lost 5 bases, J lost 4 bases, and 7 bases stayed unmatched. CDR1 is SGHDT and CDR2 is YYEEEE in the germline V gene. The CDR3 has 15 amino acids. The CDR3 coding sequence is TGTGCCAGCAGACCCCGGGACAGGGTATACAATGAGCAGTTCTTC. This sequence encodes CASRPRDRVYNEQFF.

This clone appeared a few times. The chain has TRBV19 and TRBJ1-5; D gene ambiguous. V was trimmed by 3 bases and J by 6 bases, leaving 15 bases between them. The V gene's germline CDR1 is LNHDA and CDR2 SQIVND (reference sequence). CDR3 length: 15 amino acids. The CDR3, as DNA: TGTGCCAGTAGTATGCTGCTTGGGAGCTCTCAGCCCCAGCATTTT. It is translated as CASSMLLGSSQPQHF.

This chain joins TRBV24-1 and TRBJ1-2; D is possibly TRBD1 (6 bases). Germline V gene sequence: CDR1 KGHDR, CDR2 SFDVKD. The CDR3 has 15 residues. V was shortened by 4 bases and J by 8 bases, with 19 bases between the two germline ends. This CDR3 reads CATSDWGRGTLGYTF. CDR3 nucleotide sequence: TGTGCCACCAGTGACTGGGGCAGGGGAACGCTAGGCTACACCTTC.

This clone turned up a few times. The chain employs TRBV4-1 and TRBJ2-1; 10 positions agree with TRBD2. Losses at the gene ends were 3 bases for V and 9 bases for J; bases not matched to a gene: 8. Looked up from germline, CDR1 is MGHRA and CDR2 is YSYEKL. CDR3 size: 15 residues. CDR3 region: CASSHPGVAGGEQFF. CDR3 sequence (DNA): TGCGCCAGCAGCCACCCAGGGGTAGCGGGAGGTGAGCAGTTCTTC.